Sequencing of this T cell receptor (beta chain) was carried out in a study of blood T cell repertoires in COVID-19. The CDR3 sequence is 13 residues long. The V and J ends lost 10 bases and 3 bases respectively, with 16 bases between them. The protocol was immunoSEQ multiplex PCR, while the TCRdb copy is restricted to in-frame clones and leaves out a portion. The table records about 49,000 clones, roughly 77% of them present only once. The chain recombines TRBV12-3 or TRBV12-4 with TRBJ2-7; a possible D gene is TRBD1 (5 bases). Sequencing input: peripheral blood. The receptor's source is a man aged 65 to 79 with active or convalescent COVID-19. The CDR3 protein is CATRRAGHYEQYF. The CDR3 DNA is TGTGCCACCAGACGGGCAGGGCACTACGAGCAGTACTTC.